This TCR beta chain was observed in a study of T cell repertoires in aging, cancer and after chemotherapy. Study overall: Donors were grouped into six age bands spanning 30 or younger through 70 or older. Paired samples before and after chemotherapy came from glioblastoma patients receiving temozolomide-based therapy. Study observations and caveats: Loss of evenness, beyond lost richness, contributed to age-related TCR diversity decline in cancer patients. Untreated cancer patients had significantly lower blood TCR diversity than age-matched healthy donors.

TRB rearrangements spanning V, D and J were amplified using mixed TRB-A/B primers. TCRdb reprocessed the multiplex PCR reads with MiXCR, giving one entry per CDR3 protein. Here the sample spans about 1,900 distinct CDR3 sequences, over 15% being singletons. Amplification of TCR beta used genomic DNA extracted from peripheral blood. By share, this clonotype counts as large. Its cognate antigen is unknown. This CDR3 is 17 amino acids long. CDR1 is GTSNPN, CDR2 SVGIG, per germline (reference sequence). V lost 0 bases and J 9 bases, leaving 25 bases between the germline ends. This TCR came from a human donor with a solid tumor. The sequenced sample was blood. The V gene is TRBV30, the J gene TRBJ2-3, with D possibly being TRBD2 (6 bases). The CDR3 here is CAWSVLLDPRRVGTQYF. DNA of the CDR3: TGTGCCTGGAGTGTACTACTCGACCCAAGGAGGGTAGGGACGCAGTATTTT. Full variable domain (remainder filled in from reference TRBV30 and TRBJ2-3): SQTIHQWPATLVQPVGSPLSLECTVEGTSNPNLYWYRQAAGRGLQLLFYSVGIGQISSEVPQNLSASRPQDRQFILSSKKLLLSDSGFYLCAWSVLLDPRRVGTQYFGPGTRLTVL.